Described below is a single T cell receptor beta chain sequence and its context. Its antigen is not known. These data are taken from a study of T cell responses to AZD1222 COVID-19 vaccine. About the research overall: Pooled together were second doses at about 4 or about 12 weeks. Study conclusions and caveats: CD4 TCRs linked to vaccination spanned spike, dominating at 160-218 and 743-854.

The length of the CDR3 is 15 residues. V was pared by 4 bases and J by 4 bases, with 8 bases of the junction left unmatched. CDR1 SGHTA and CDR2 FQGNSA come from the germline V gene. Measured with immunoSEQ multiplex PCR; TCRdb has only the in-frame clones, and not every one. The sample has over 100,000 clones, 70% to 90% seen once. The V call is TRBV7-2, the J call TRBJ1-1, with 8 nucleotides matching TRBD1. This specimen consisted of peripheral blood, obtained on day 0 of AZD1222 vaccination. This TCR came from an adult in good health. The CDR3 DNA reads as TGTGCCAGCAGCTCTCAGGGGGCGCGAGGCACTGAAGCTTTCTTT. This sequence encodes CASSSQGARGTEAFF.